Listed below are T cell receptor beta chains from one sample, sequenced in a study of blood T cell repertoires in COVID-19. Produced via immunoSEQ multiplex PCR; TCRdb's table is partial and in-frame only. The sample records approximately 70,000 clones, about 81% being singletons. The sample was peripheral blood. The receptors were sampled from a human donor in a cohort sampled during active COVID-19. Each CDR3 is given with its conserved first and last residue.

V gene: TRBV7-2; J gene: TRBJ2-5; CDR3 protein: CASRQTGSEETQYF
V gene: TRBV27; J gene: TRBJ1-2; CDR3 protein: CASTGTGNYGYTF
V gene: TRBV18; J gene: TRBJ1-1; CDR3 protein: CASSPSRELRTEAFF
V gene: TRBV27; J gene: TRBJ2-7; CDR3 protein: CASSRNLQGGEQYF
V gene: TRBV14; J gene: TRBJ2-3; CDR3 protein: CASSQVRGYTDTQYF
V gene: TRBV5-5; J gene: TRBJ1-5; CDR3 protein: CASSPGTLNGQPQHF
V gene: TRBV7-6; J gene: TRBJ2-3; CDR3 protein: CASSLSYPSWYSGGADTQYF
V gene: TRBV15; J gene: TRBJ2-7; CDR3 protein: CATSRDHLAPTYF
V gene: TRBV5-1; J gene: TRBJ1-2; CDR3 protein: CASSWEGQGSSYTF
V gene: TRBV12-3/TRBV12-4; J gene: TRBJ1-5; CDR3 protein: CASSFGGQPQHF
V gene: TRBV5-4; J gene: TRBJ2-2; CDR3 protein: CASGADTGELFF
V gene: TRBV19; J gene: TRBJ1-5; CDR3 protein: CASRVTSNQPQHF
V gene: TRBV5-1; J gene: TRBJ1-4; CDR3 protein: CASSQDHEKLFF
V gene: TRBV6-5; J gene: TRBJ2-1; CDR3 protein: CASSRGLAGGEQFF
V gene: TRBV10-2; J gene: TRBJ1-2; CDR3 protein: CASQLDRLYGYTF
V gene: TRBV3-1/TRBV3-2; J gene: TRBJ1-3; CDR3 protein: CASSPRGGNTIYF
V gene: TRBV27; J gene: TRBJ2-7; CDR3 protein: CASSLKWTGSREQYF
V gene: TRBV6-5; J gene: TRBJ1-4; CDR3 protein: CASAGQGKEKLFF
V gene: TRBV19; J gene: TRBJ1-5; CDR3 protein: CATNNRQGDGQPQHF
V gene: TRBV7-2; J gene: TRBJ1-2; CDR3 protein: CASSLNSGNYGYTF
V gene: TRBV14; J gene: TRBJ2-3; CDR3 protein: CASSPSGYTQYF
V gene: TRBV4-1; J gene: TRBJ1-4; CDR3 protein: CASSQGEGDEKLFF
V gene: TRBV18; J gene: TRBJ1-1; CDR3 protein: CASSPGPITFF
V gene: TRBV27; J gene: TRBJ2-6; CDR3 protein: CASTGGEGANVLTF
V gene: TRBV11-2; J gene: TRBJ2-7; CDR3 protein: CASSLERQNYEQYF
V gene: TRBV19; J gene: TRBJ1-5; CDR3 protein: CASSSFDSQPQHF
V gene: TRBV29-1; J gene: TRBJ2-7; CDR3 protein: CSVDTRQGGEQYF
V gene: TRBV6-4; J gene: TRBJ2-2; CDR3 protein: CASSALGHTGELFF
V gene: TRBV7-9; J gene: TRBJ2-7; CDR3 protein: CASSSAIGGQASYEQYF
V gene: TRBV27; J gene: TRBJ2-7; CDR3 protein: CASSPGQTVEQYF
V gene: TRBV5-6; J gene: TRBJ1-3; CDR3 protein: CASSLLAGNTIYF
V gene: TRBV6-1; J gene: TRBJ1-2; CDR3 protein: CASSEAPGGGYTF
V gene: TRBV10-3; J gene: TRBJ1-2; CDR3 protein: CATRQQANYGYTF
V gene: TRBV4-2; J gene: TRBJ2-7; CDR3 protein: CASSQDSGSIYEQYF
V gene: TRBV6-2/TRBV6-3; J gene: TRBJ2-2; CDR3 protein: CASTPAPGRGPQNTGELFF
V gene: TRBV12-3/TRBV12-4; J gene: TRBJ1-2; CDR3 protein: CASSRDLRFGYTF
V gene: TRBV5-4; J gene: TRBJ2-7; CDR3 protein: CASSLSGGGYEQYF
V gene: TRBV4-2; J gene: TRBJ2-7; CDR3 protein: CASSQDGWGDVTYEQYF
V gene: TRBV5-6; J gene: TRBJ2-7; CDR3 protein: CASRRRDRGYEQYF
V gene: TRBV7-8; J gene: TRBJ1-3; CDR3 protein: CASSLERAGGFGNTIYF
V gene: TRBV30; J gene: TRBJ2-7; CDR3 protein: CAWGDGYEQYF
V gene: TRBV4-2; J gene: TRBJ2-3; CDR3 protein: CASSRGPTDTQYF
V gene: TRBV25-1; J gene: TRBJ2-5; CDR3 protein: CAIGTSGTQETQYF
V gene: TRBV19; J gene: TRBJ1-1; CDR3 protein: CASSIAGGGEAFF
V gene: TRBV6-5; J gene: TRBJ2-7; CDR3 protein: CASRWDRVVGEQYF
V gene: TRBV12-5; J gene: TRBJ2-7; CDR3 protein: CAKRRGYYEQYF
V gene: TRBV27; J gene: TRBJ1-5; CDR3 protein: CASILQGAHQPQHF
V gene: TRBV4-1; J gene: TRBJ1-2; CDR3 protein: CASSQVASPGQGFGYGYTF
V gene: TRBV30; J gene: TRBJ2-7; CDR3 protein: CAWRHLGTGGSYEQYF
V gene: TRBV6-6; J gene: TRBJ2-3; CDR3 protein: CASSYVAGGSDTQYF
V gene: TRBV7-6; J gene: TRBJ2-2; CDR3 protein: CASRGPTRDRNTGELFF
V gene: TRBV12-3/TRBV12-4; J gene: TRBJ2-7; CDR3 protein: CASSFLFSYEQYF
V gene: TRBV9; J gene: TRBJ1-2; CDR3 protein: CASSAKDRVSNYGYTF
V gene: TRBV29-1; J gene: TRBJ2-5; CDR3 protein: CSVPPIGGAGETQYF
V gene: TRBV2; J gene: TRBJ1-4; CDR3 protein: CASGRGGDEKLFF
V gene: TRBV4-1; J gene: TRBJ1-4; CDR3 protein: CASSGQGAPNEKLFF
V gene: TRBV5-4; J gene: TRBJ2-5; CDR3 protein: CASSLDRVQETQYF
V gene: TRBV6-6; J gene: TRBJ2-5; CDR3 protein: CASSYGGETQYF